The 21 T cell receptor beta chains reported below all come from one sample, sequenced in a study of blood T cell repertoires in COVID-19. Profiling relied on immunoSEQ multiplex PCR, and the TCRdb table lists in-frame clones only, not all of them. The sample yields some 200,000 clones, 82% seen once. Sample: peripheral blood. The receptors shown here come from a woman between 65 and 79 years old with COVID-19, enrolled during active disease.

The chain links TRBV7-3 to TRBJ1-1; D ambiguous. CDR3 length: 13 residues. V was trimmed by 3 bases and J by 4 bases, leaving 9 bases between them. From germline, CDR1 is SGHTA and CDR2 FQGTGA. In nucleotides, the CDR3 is TGTGCCAGCAGCTTTGGGCCCTCCACTGAAGCTTTCTTT. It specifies CASSFGPSTEAFF.

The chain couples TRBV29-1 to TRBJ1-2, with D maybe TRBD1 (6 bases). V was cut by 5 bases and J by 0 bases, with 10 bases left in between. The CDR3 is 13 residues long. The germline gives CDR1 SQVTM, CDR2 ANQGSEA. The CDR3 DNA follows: TGCAGCGTTCAGGACAGTCCTAACTATGGCTACACCTTC. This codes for CSVQDSPNYGYTF.

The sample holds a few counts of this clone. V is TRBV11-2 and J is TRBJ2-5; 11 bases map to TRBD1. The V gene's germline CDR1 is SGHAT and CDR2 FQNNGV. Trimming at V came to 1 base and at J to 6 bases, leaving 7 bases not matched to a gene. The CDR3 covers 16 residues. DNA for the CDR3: TGTGCCAGCAGCTTAGTTGGGGGACAGGGGGATAAGACCCAGTACTTC. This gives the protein CASSLVGGQGDKTQYF.

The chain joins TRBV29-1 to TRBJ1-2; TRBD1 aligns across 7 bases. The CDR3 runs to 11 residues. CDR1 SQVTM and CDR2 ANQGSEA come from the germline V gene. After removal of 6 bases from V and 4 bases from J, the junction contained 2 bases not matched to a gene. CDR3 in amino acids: CSVGQVYGYTF. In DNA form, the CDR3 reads TGCAGCGTCGGACAGGTCTATGGCTACACCTTC.

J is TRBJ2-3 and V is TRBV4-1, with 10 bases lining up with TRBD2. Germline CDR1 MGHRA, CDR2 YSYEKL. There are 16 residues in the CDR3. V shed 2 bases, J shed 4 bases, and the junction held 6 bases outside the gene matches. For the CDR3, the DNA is TGCGCCAGCAGCCAAACTAGCGGGAATCTCGCAGATACGCAGTATTTT. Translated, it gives CASSQTSGNLADTQYF.

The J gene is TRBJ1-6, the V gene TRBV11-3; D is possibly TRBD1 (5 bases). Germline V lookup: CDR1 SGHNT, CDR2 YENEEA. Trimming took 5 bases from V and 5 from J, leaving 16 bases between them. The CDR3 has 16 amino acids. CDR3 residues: CASSPISGPDNSPLHF. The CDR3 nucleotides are TGTGCCAGCAGCCCCATTTCAGGGCCCGATAATTCACCCCTCCACTTT.

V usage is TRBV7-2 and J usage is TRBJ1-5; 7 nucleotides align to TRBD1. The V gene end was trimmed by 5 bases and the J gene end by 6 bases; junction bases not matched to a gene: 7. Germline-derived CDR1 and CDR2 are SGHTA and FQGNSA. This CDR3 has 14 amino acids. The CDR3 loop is CASSLQGSGQPQHF. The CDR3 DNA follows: TGTGCCAGCAGCCTACAGGGGTCTGGTCAGCCCCAGCATTTT.

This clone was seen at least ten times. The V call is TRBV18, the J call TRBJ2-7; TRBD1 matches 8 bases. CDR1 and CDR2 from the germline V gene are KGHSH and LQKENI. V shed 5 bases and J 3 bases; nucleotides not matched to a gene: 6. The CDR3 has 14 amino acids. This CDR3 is CASSNRGESYEQYF. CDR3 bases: TGTGCCAGCTCAAACAGGGGGGAAAGCTACGAGCAGTACTTC.

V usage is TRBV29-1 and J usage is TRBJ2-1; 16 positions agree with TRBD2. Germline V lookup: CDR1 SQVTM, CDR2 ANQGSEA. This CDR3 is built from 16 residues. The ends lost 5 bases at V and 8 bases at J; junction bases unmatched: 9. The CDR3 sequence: CSVTPGLAGGLDEQFF. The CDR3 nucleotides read TGCAGCGTTACACCGGGACTAGCGGGAGGGCTCGATGAGCAGTTCTTC.

CDR3 DNA: TGCGCCAGCAGCTCCGGACAGGGTGGTCAGCCCCAGCATTTT. Translation gives CASSSGQGGQPQHF. This rearrangement joins TRBV5-1 to TRBJ1-5; 8 positions match TRBD1. V shed 3 bases and J 6 bases; nucleotides not matched to a gene: 5. The CDR3 contains 14 residues. Germline V lookup: CDR1 SGHRS, CDR2 YFSETQ.

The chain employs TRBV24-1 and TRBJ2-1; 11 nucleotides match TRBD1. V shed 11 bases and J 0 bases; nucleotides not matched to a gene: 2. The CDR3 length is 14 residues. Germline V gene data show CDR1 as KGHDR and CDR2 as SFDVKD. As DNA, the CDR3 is TGTGCCATAGGGACAGGGGGCTCCTACAATGAGCAGTTCTTC. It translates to CAIGTGGSYNEQFF.

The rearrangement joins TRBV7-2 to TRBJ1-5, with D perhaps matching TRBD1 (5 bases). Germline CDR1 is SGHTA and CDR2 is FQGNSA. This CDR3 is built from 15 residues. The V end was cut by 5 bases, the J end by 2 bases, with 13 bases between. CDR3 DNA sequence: TGTGCCAGCAGCGACCAGGGCTACGGCAATCAGCCCCAGCATTTT. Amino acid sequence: CASSDQGYGNQPQHF. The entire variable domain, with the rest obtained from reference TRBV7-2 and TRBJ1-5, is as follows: GAGVSQSPSNKVTEKGKDVELRCDPISGHTALYWYRQSLGQGLEFLIYFQGNSAPDKSGLPSDRFSAERTGGSVSTLTIQRTQQEDSAVYLCASSDQGYGNQPQHFGDGTRLSIL.

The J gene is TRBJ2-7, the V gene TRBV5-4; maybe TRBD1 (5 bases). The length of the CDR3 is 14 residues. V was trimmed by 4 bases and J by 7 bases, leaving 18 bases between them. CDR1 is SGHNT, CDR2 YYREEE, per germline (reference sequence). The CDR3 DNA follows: TGTGCCAGCAGCCCCAGGGCAGACCCAAGAGAGCAGTACTTC. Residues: CASSPRADPREQYF. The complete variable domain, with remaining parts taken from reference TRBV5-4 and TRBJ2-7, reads ETGVTQSPTHLIKTRGQQVTLRCSSQSGHNTVSWYQQALGQGPQFIFQYYREEENGRGNFPPRFSGLQFPNYSSELNVNALELDDSALYLCASSPRADPREQYFGPGTRLTVT.

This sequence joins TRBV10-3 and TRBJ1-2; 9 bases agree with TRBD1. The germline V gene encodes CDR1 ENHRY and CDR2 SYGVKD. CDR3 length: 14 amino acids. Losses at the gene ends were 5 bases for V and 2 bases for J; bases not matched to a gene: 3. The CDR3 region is CAISWTGENYGYTF. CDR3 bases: TGTGCCATCAGTTGGACAGGGGAAAACTATGGCTACACCTTC.

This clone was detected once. The CDR3 reads CASSPQGAVDTGELFF. For the CDR3, the DNA is TGTGCCAGCTCACCACAGGGGGCGGTGGACACCGGGGAGCTGTTTTTT. The genes are TRBV18 and TRBJ2-2, with 7 positions matching TRBD1. Trimming took 1 base from V and 3 from J; bases not matched to a gene: 5. This CDR3 comprises 16 residues. Germline loops: CDR1 KGHSH, CDR2 LQKENI.

The CDR3 DNA reads TGCGCCAGCAGTGAGTCGAGAGGCCTCGGTCCAGGGGAACTGTTTTTT. Its protein product is CASSESRGLGPGELFF. The chain carries TRBV10-2 and TRBJ1-4; maybe TRBD1 (6 bases). V lost 0 bases and J lost 12, with 20 bases in between. The CDR3 totals 16 residues. Germline CDR1 WSHSY, CDR2 SAAADI.

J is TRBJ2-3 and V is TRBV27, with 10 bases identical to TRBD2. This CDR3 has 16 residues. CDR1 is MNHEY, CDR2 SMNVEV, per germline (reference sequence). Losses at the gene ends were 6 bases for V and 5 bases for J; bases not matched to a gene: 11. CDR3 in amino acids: CASSSRTSGGKDTQYF. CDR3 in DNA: TGTGCCAGCAGCTCCCGGACTAGCGGAGGAAAAGATACGCAGTATTTT.

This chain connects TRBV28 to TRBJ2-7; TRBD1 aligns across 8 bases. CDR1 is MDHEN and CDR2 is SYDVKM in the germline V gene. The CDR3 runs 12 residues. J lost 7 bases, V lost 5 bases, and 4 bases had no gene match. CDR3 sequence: CASSPGQGEQYF. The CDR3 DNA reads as TGTGCCAGCAGTCCAGGACAGGGAGAGCAGTACTTC. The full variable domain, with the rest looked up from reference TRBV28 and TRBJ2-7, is DVKVTQSSRYLVKRTGEKVFLECVQDMDHENMFWYRQDPGLGLRLIYFSYDVKMKEKGDIPEGYSVSREKKERFSLILESASTNQTSMYLCASSPGQGEQYFGPGTRLTVT.

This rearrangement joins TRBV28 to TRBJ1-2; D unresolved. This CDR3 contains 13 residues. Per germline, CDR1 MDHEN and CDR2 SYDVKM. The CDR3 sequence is CGTRDGTNYGYTF. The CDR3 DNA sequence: TGTGGGACTAGAGACGGAACTAACTATGGCTACACCTTC.

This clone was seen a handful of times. CDR3 coding DNA: TGTGCCAGCAGACCCTCAGGGGGCCTCGGGAAGACCCAGTACTTC. Its translation: CASRPSGGLGKTQYF. The chain recombines TRBV28 with TRBJ2-5; 8 bases line up with TRBD1. The germline V gene has CDR1 MDHEN and CDR2 SYDVKM. The CDR3 contains 15 residues. The V segment lost 6 bases and the J segment 6 bases; nucleotides outside the gene matches: 12.

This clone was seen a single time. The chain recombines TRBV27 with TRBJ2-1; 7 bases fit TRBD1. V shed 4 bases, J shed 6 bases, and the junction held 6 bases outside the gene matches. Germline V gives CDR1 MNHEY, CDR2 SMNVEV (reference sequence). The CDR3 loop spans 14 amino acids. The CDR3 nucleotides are TGTGCCAGCAGTTACAGGGGCTGGGGCAATGAGCAGTTCTTC. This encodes CASSYRGWGNEQFF.